A selection of T cell receptor beta chains follows, all from one sample in a study of T cells after yellow fever vaccination. TCRdb analysed the 5' RACE reads with MiXCR anew, one entry per CDR3 protein. The sample lists a few hundred thousand distinct CDR3 sequences, 4% seen once, with 20% to 25% in the top ten. The source was PBMCs, collected 5 days after the yellow fever booster vaccination. The receptors were gathered from a man aged 18 to 29 who received the YFV17D yellow fever vaccine. CDR3s include the opening cysteine and the closing phenylalanine or tryptophan. Each record gives: CDR3 DNA, CDR3 protein, clone size, D gene, J gene, V gene. A D gene is named only where the DNA matches it firmly. Some rows have no size entry. The others give once, few or many, or a class for an expanded clone.

TGTGCCAGCAGCGGGGAAGGGATGGAGCCCCAGCATTTT,CASSGEGMEPQHF,-,-,TRBJ1-5,TRBV9
TGTGCCAGCAGCCGCCAGGGTTATACGCAGTATTTT,CASSRQGYTQYF,-,-,TRBJ2-3,TRBV7-6
TGTGCCAGCAGTTTCAGGGAATACGGGGAGCTGTTTTTT,CASSFREYGELFF,-,-,TRBJ2-2,TRBV12-3/TRBV12-4
TGTGCCAGCAGCTTAAGACAGGGGCCACGGGCTTTCTTT,CASSLRQGPRAFF,few,TRBD1,TRBJ1-1,TRBV7-2
TGTGCCAGCAGCTTACGTCCCCCCTACCGCACCGGGGAGCTGTTTTTT,CASSLRPPYRTGELFF,many,-,TRBJ2-2,TRBV7-3
TGTGCCAGCAGACCCAAGGACAGGGCCGGGGAGCTGTTTTTT,CASRPKDRAGELFF,many,TRBD1,TRBJ2-2,TRBV27
TGCGCCAGCAGGGGTCTGTTTGCCTCCGGGGAGCTGTTTTTT,CASRGLFASGELFF,few,-,TRBJ2-2,TRBV5-1
TGCAGTCCGAGTGATAGCGGGGAAAAAGAGACCCAGTACTTC,CSPSDSGEKETQYF,-,TRBD2,TRBJ2-5,TRBV20-1
TGTGCCAGCAGCGCAGGAGACAGGCTGGGGGCTTTCTTT,CASSAGDRLGAFF,many,-,TRBJ1-1,TRBV7-2
TGCGCCAGCAGCCAAGATTACAACGGGGATGAGGGGAAGAAGAAAAGATACGAGCAGTACTTC,CASSQDYNGDEGKKKRYEQYF,-,-,TRBJ2-7,TRBV4-3
TGTGCCACCAGCAGAGATGGCGGGACAGAGGGTGGATATGGCTACACCTTC,CATSRDGGTEGGYGYTF,few,TRBD1,TRBJ1-2,TRBV15